This T cell receptor beta chain is drawn from a study of T cell repertoires in ileal Crohn's disease. Per the germline V gene, CDR1 is MRHNA and CDR2 is SNTAGT. V trimming: 3 bases; J trimming: 1 base; junction bases outside the gene matches: 3. The CDR3 covers 16 residues. Comments on this clone: Its specificity is not known.

Regarding time point: neoterminal ileum biopsy at postoperative endoscopy, about 6 months after surgery. TCRdb's copy holds only in-frame clones and misses some; the assay was immunoSEQ multiplex PCR. The repertoire holds 9,500 to 15,000 clones, with 75% to 90% as singletons. Study results and caveats: Compared with non-smokers, active smokers at surgery showed more clonal expansions.

The sample comprised ileal tissue. V usage is TRBV6-4 and J usage is TRBJ2-6, with 7 positions matching TRBD1. The clonotype was recovered from an adult with Crohn's disease. CDR3 amino acids: CASSEQTGSGANVLTF. The CDR3 DNA is TGTGCCAGCAGTGAGCAGACAGGGTCTGGGGCCAACGTCCTGACTTTC.